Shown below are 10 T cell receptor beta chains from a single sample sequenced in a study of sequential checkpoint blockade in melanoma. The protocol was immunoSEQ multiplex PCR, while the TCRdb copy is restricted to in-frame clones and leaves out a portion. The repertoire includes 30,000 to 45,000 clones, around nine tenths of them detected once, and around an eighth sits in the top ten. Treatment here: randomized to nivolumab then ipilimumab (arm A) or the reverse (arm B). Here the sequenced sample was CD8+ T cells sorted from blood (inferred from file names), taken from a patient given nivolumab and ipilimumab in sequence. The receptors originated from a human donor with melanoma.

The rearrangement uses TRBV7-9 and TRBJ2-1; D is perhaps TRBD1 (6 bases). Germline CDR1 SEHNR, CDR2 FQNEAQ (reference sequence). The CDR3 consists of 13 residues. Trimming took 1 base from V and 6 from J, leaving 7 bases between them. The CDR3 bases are TGTGCCAGCAGCTTAGGGACAGCCAATGAGCAGTTCTTC. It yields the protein CASSLGTANEQFF.

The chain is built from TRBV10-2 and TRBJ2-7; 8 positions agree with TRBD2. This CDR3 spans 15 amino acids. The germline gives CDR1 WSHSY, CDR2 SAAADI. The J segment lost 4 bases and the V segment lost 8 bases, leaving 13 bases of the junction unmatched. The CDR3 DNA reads TGCGCCAGCCAACCCCACAGAGCGGGAGTGTACGAGCAGTACTTC. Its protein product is CASQPHRAGVYEQYF.

The CDR3 sequence is CASSYGSGALSYEQYF. The CDR3, as DNA: TGTGCCAGCAGTTACGGTAGCGGAGCCCTCTCCTACGAGCAGTACTTC. The V gene is TRBV6-6, the J gene TRBJ2-5, with TRBD2 as a possible D gene (6 bases). The DNA end lines up better with TRBJ2-7; the J call may be wrong. This CDR3 spans 16 amino acids. Germline-derived CDR1 and CDR2 are MNHNY and SVGAGI (reference sequence).

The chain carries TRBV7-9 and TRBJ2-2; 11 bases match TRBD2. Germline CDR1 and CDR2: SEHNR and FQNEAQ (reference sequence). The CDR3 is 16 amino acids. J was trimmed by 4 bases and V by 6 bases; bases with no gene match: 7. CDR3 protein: CASSSGTSGSTGELFF. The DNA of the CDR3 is TGTGCCAGCAGTTCCGGGACTAGCGGATCCACCGGGGAGCTGTTTTTT.

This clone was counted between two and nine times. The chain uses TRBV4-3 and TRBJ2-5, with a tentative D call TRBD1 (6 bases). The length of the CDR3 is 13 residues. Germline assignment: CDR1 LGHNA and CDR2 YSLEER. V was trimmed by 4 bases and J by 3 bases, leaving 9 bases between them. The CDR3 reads CASSPPGEETQYF. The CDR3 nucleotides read TGCGCCAGCAGCCCACCAGGGGAAGAGACCCAGTACTTC.

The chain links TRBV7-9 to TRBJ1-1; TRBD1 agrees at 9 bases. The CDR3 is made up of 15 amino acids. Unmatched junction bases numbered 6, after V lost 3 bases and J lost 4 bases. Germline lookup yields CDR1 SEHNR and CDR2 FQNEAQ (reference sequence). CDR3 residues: CASSFGTGLVTEAFF. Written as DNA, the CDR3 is TGTGCCAGCAGCTTCGGGACAGGGTTGGTCACTGAAGCTTTCTTT.

This chain's CDR3 is CASSLGGYTYEQYV. The CDR3 nucleotides are TGTGCCAGCAGCTTGGGGGGTTACACTTACGAGCAGTACGTC. This rearrangement joins TRBV11-2 to TRBJ2-7; tentatively, D is TRBD2 (6 bases). The CDR3 has 14 amino acids. Germline lookup yields CDR1 SGHAT and CDR2 FQNNGV. Between the trimmed V and J ends, which lost 3 bases and 4 bases, there was a span of 13 bases.

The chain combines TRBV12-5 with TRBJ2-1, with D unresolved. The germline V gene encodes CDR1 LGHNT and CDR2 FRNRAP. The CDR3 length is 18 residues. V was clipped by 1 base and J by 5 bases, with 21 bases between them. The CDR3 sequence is CASGLAIIMRAANNEQFF. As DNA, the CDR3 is TGTGCTAGTGGTTTGGCCATCATCATGCGAGCAGCGAACAATGAGCAGTTCTTC.

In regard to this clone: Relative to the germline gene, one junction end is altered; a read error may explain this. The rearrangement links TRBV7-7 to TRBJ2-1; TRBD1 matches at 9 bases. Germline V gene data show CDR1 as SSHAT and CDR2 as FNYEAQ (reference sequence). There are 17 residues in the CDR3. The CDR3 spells CASSLALTGGAYNEQFF. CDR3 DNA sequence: TGTGCTAGCAGCTTAGCCCTGACAGGGGGTGCCTACAATGAGCAGTTCTTC.

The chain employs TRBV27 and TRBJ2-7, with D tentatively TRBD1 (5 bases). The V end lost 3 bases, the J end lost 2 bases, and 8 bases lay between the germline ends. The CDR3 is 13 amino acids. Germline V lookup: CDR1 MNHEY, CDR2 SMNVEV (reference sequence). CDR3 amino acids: CASSLQGTYEQYF. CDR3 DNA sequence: TGTGCCAGCAGTTTGCAGGGAACCTACGAGCAGTACTTC.